This TCR beta chain was retrieved from a study of blood T cell repertoires in COVID-19. TCRdb's copy holds only in-frame clones and misses some; the assay was immunoSEQ multiplex PCR. The sample lists 150,000 to 200,000 clones, 80% to 85% occurring once. CDR1 is LGHNA and CDR2 is YSLEER in the germline V gene. This CDR3 spans 15 amino acids. The V gene end was trimmed by 1 base and the J gene end by 2 bases; junction bases not matched to a gene: 2. Specimen: PBMCs or T cells enriched from blood (not recorded which). The chain uses TRBV4-3 and TRBJ2-7, with TRBD2 matching over 10 bases. The source is a woman in her 30s who had been exposed to COVID-19. The CDR3: CASSQGTSGTYEQYF. In nucleotides, the CDR3 is TGCGCCAGCAGCCAAGGGACTAGCGGAACCTACGAGCAGTACTTC.